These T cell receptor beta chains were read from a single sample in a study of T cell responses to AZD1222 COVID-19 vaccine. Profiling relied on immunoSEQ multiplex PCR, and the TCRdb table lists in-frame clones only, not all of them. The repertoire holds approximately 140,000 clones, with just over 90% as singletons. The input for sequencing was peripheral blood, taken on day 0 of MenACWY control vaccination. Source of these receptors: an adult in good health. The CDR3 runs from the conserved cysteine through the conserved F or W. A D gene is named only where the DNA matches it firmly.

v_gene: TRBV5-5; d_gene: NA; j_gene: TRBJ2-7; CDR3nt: TGTGCCAGTACAAAGGCCGCAGGGGGGACCCTTACCTACGAGCAGTACTTC; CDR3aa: CASTKAAGGTLTYEQYF
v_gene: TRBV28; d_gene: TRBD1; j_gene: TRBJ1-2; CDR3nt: TGTGCCGTGCAGGGGGACCTCTATGGCTACACCTTC; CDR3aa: CAVQGDLYGYTF
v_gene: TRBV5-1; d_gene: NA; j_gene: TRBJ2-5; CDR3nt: TGCGCCAGCAGCCAAACAGGGTCTGGAGAGACCCAGTACTTC; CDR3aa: CASSQTGSGETQYF
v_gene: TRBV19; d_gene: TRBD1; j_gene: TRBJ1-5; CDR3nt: TGTGCCAGTAGTATAGGCCTCGACAGGGGACAGCCCCAGCATTTT; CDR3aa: CASSIGLDRGQPQHF
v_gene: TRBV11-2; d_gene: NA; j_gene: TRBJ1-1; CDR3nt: TGTGCCAGCAGCTTATCTCGTGTTGAAGCTTTCTTT; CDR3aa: CASSLSRVEAFF
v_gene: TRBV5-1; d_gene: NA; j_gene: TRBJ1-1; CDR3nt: TGCGCCAGCAGTCTACAACAGGGACTGGGCACTGAAGCTTTCTTT; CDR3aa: CASSLQQGLGTEAFF
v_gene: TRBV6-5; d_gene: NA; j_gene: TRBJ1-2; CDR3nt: TGTGCCAGCAGTCGGACTGGACGGATCTATGGCTACACCTTC; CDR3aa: CASSRTGRIYGYTF
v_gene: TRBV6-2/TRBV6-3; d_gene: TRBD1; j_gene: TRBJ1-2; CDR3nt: TGTGCCAGCACCCCCGTGGGACAGGGAAACTATGGCTACACCTTC; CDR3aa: CASTPVGQGNYGYTF
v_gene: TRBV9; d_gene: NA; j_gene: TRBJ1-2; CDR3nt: TGTGCCAGCAGCGCCGATGGTGGGGGGGCCCACTATGGCTACACCTTC; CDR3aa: CASSADGGGAHYGYTF
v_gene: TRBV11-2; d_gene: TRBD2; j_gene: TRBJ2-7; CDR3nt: TGTGCCAGCAGCCCCCTAAGGACTAGCGGGAGCGGCTACGAGCAGTACTTC; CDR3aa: CASSPLRTSGSGYEQYF